This entry features one TCR beta chain sequence. What antigen it recognizes has not been identified. No qualities accompany the bases; no much larger clone lies one base away. Participants in the prospective study were aged roughly 18 to 100 years, lived in some 24 United States geographic areas, and enrolled through a virtual design. In the prospective study, participants were assigned to cohorts based on the clinical history participants reported in a screening survey and a study questionnaire. A participant counted as exposed if, within 2 weeks of entering the study, that participant had been in contact with someone who had a PCR-confirmed or clinician-diagnosed COVID-19 case. Mobile phlebotomists in the prospective study collected whole blood, serum and a nasopharyngeal or oropharyngeal swab from every participant. Prospective study participants could optionally give additional blood draws and questionnaires over a 2-month period. Prospective study blood samples were shipped either frozen or at room temperature before DNA extraction.

The CDR3, cysteine through phenylalanine, is 14 amino acids long. The CDR3 DNA has 42 bases and is translated from base 1. V lost 5 bases and J lost 5 bases; the stretch between them is 12 bases long. CDR1 and CDR2 are drawn from the germline V gene: SGHTA, FQGNSA. The data originate from a study of blood T cell repertoires in COVID-19 (dated by TCRdb to about 2020). Describing the broader study: Collaborator samples came from the United States, Italy and Spain and covered acute and convalescent phases of COVID-19. Samples were obtained from the ongoing ImmuneRACE study (first 160 participants) and from roughly 1,300 subjects provided by 6 global collaborators. Deeply sampled blood TCRbeta repertoires from subjects exposed to, actively infected with, or recovered from COVID-19 were included in the dataset. The prospective study material was composed of cDNA or gDNA derived from T cells, B-cell-depleted T cells, or PBMCs. A de-identified subject ID, COVID-19 status, age in years and sex were almost always included in the sample metadata. The repertoires were made available in a free public database intended to serve as a resource for research on the immune response to SARS-CoV-2. HLA class I and class II types, where available, came from metadata supplied by the sample provider rather than from assay-based typing. Overall study results and their limits: Clinical and demographic metadata were provided uncurated, with the amount varying by source and participant.

TCRbeta CDR3 regions were amplified from genomic DNA by means of the immunoSEQ Assay, a bias-controlled multiplex PCR. In the paper's pipeline: Within the assay, amplification of reference gene primers was used to estimate how many nucleated cells each sample contained. To quantify the absolute abundance of each unique TCRbeta CDR3 rearrangement, sequence reads were collapsed and filtered. For each sample, productive Simpson clonality was calculated as the square root of Simpson's diversity index across productive rearrangements. TCRdb took this table from immuneACCESS and kept in-frame rearrangements with V and J called. Such tables lack part of the clones; where checked against another copy, unresolved V genes explain under half of the gap, and the rest is unexplained. That table furnishes V, J and clone size, whereas the DNA furnished D and trimming. This sample is represented by 300,000 to 350,000 clones; around nine tenths of them were singletons. The top ten constitute about 0.94% of the sample.

The sample comprised PBMCs or T cells enriched from blood (not recorded which). This receptor was obtained from a woman aged 30 to 39 who had been exposed to COVID-19. The rearranged chain carries TRBV7-2 and TRBJ1-4, with TRBD1 perhaps the D gene, on 5 matching bases. DNA sequence: TGTGCCAGCAGCCCCAGGGTGGGAAATGAAAAACTGTTTTTT. This gives the protein CASSPRVGNEKLFF.